A single sample gave rise to the 10 T cell receptor beta chains below, sequenced in a study of blood T cell repertoires in COVID-19. Produced via immunoSEQ multiplex PCR; TCRdb's table is partial and in-frame only. This sample has 80,000 to 130,000 clones; roughly 92% occur once, and the top ten carry over 0.95%. Input material: peripheral blood. These receptors were taken from a man in his sixties with acute or convalescent COVID-19.

The chain combines TRBV20-1 with TRBJ2-1; TRBD2 matches at 7 bases. This CDR3 is built from 17 residues. The germline gives CDR1 DFQATT, CDR2 SNEGSKA (reference sequence). Trimming cost V 3 bases and J 0 bases; bases outside gene matches: 11. The CDR3 nucleotides are TGCAGTGCTAGTAGGGGTCTAGCGGAAAACTCCTACAATGAGCAGTTCTTC. Translation: CSASRGLAENSYNEQFF.

This chain joins TRBV12-3 or TRBV12-4 and TRBJ2-7, with 10 bases that match TRBD1. V shed 6 bases, J shed 4 bases, and the junction held 3 bases outside the gene matches. The CDR3 runs to 13 residues. The CDR3 DNA sequence: TGTGCCAGCAGGGGGACAGGGGAATACGAGCAGTACTTC. This translates into CASRGTGEYEQYF.

The chain employs TRBV30 and TRBJ1-3, with a possible D match to TRBD1 (5 bases). Looked up from germline, CDR1 is GTSNPN and CDR2 is SVGIG (reference sequence). The V end was cut by 3 bases, the J end by 0 bases, with 12 bases between. This CDR3 is built from 15 residues. The CDR3 is CAWSDDRISGNTIYF. The DNA of the CDR3 is TGTGCCTGGAGCGACGACAGAATCTCTGGAAACACCATATATTTT. Combining the CDR3 with reference TRBV30 and TRBJ1-3 gives the whole variable domain SQTIHQWPATLVQPVGSPLSLECTVEGTSNPNLYWYRQAAGRGLQLLFYSVGIGQISSEVPQNLSASRPQDRQFILSSKKLLLSDSGFYLCAWSDDRISGNTIYFGEGSWLTVV.

This chain connects TRBV2 to TRBJ2-5; a weak D match, TRBD1 (6 bases). V lost 7 bases, J lost 4 bases, and 13 bases lay in between. There are 13 residues in the CDR3. CDR1 is SNHLY, CDR2 FYNNEI, per germline. The CDR3 nucleotides read TGTGCCAGCAAGGACAGCAATCGAGAGACCCAGTACTTC. It translates to CASKDSNRETQYF. The full variable domain, its missing parts supplied by reference TRBV2 and TRBJ2-5, is EPEVTQTPSHQVTQMGQEVILRCVPISNHLYFYWYRQILGQKVEFLVSFYNNEISEKSEIFDDQFSVERPDGSNFTLKIRSTKLEDSAMYFCASKDSNRETQYFGPGTRLLVL.

V gene TRBV2 combines with J gene TRBJ2-1; 12 positions match TRBD2. The CDR3 loop spans 15 amino acids. CDR1 and CDR2 from the germline V gene are SNHLY and FYNNEI. With 5 bases clipped from V and 3 bases from J, the junction kept 2 bases outside the gene matches. The CDR3 reads CASSSLAGGYNEQFF. CDR3 bases: TGTGCCAGCAGTTCACTAGCGGGGGGCTACAATGAGCAGTTCTTC.

The chain carries TRBV6-2 or TRBV6-3 and TRBJ2-5; 8 nucleotides align to TRBD1. CDR1 and CDR2 from the germline V gene are MNHEY and SVGEGT. The CDR3 spans 15 residues. V lost 2 bases and J lost 2; bases outside the gene matches: 4. The CDR3 nucleotides are TGTGCCAGCAGTTACCGGACAGGGCAACAAGAGACCCAGTACTTC. It yields the protein CASSYRTGQQETQYF.

This chain uses TRBV19 with TRBJ2-2; 8 nucleotides align to TRBD1. This CDR3 has 15 amino acids. Trimming took 5 bases from V and 5 from J; bases not matched to a gene: 7. The germline V gene has CDR1 LNHDA and CDR2 SQIVND (reference sequence). As DNA, the CDR3 is TGTGCCAGTAGTTCGAGGACAGGGAGGACCGGGGAGCTGTTTTTT. Protein product: CASSSRTGRTGELFF.

V gene TRBV15 combines with J gene TRBJ1-5; possibly TRBD1 for D (5 bases). Germline CDR1 and CDR2: LNHNV and YYDKDF (reference sequence). Trimming pared 0 bases from V and 12 bases from J, leaving 18 bases between. This CDR3 has 15 residues. The CDR3 protein is CATSRDDSDSTIQHF. For the CDR3, the DNA is TGTGCCACCAGCAGAGATGACAGTGATTCTACGATCCAGCATTTT.

This clone was seen a single time. The chain carries TRBV24-1 and TRBJ2-3; TRBD2 aligns across 9 bases. Germline CDR1 KGHDR, CDR2 SFDVKD. With 5 bases clipped from V and 1 base from J, the junction kept 3 bases outside the gene matches. This CDR3 region has 15 residues. The CDR3 coding sequence is TGTGCCACCAGTGGAGCGGGAGGAGGCACAGATACGCAGTATTTT. Translated, it gives CATSGAGGGTDTQYF.

About this clone: An end of the junction differs from the germline gene, which may be a read error. The V gene is TRBV19, the J gene TRBJ1-2, with TRBD1 identical over 8 bases. There are 14 residues in the CDR3. The germline gives CDR1 LNHDA, CDR2 SQIVND (reference sequence). The CDR3 region has the DNA TGTACCAGTAGTCCTCGACAGGGGAGGTATGGCTACACCTTC. Encoded protein: CTSSPRQGRYGYTF.